This passage covers 10 T cell receptor beta chains from one sample sequenced in a study of cytomegalovirus exposure and HLA in healthy donors. It was with 60 Vbeta and 13 Jbeta primers that the PCR ran. The method was immunoSEQ multiplex PCR; TCRdb's version includes in-frame clones alone and lacks a portion of them. The specimen's table records 100,000 or so clones. The source material was PBMCs. These receptors were collected from a man aged 45 to 65 in good health and CMV-seronegative.

The chain has TRBV9 and TRBJ2-7; TRBD1 agrees at 8 bases. The junction had 6 bases not matched to a gene; V was cut back by 0 bases and J by 4 bases. The CDR3 covers 15 residues. The V gene's germline CDR1 is SGDLS and CDR2 YYNGEE. The DNA of the CDR3 is TGTGCCAGCAGCGTAGAGGCAGGGGGCTGTTACGAGCAGTACTTC. Protein product: CASSVEAGGCYEQYF.

The chain links TRBV7-8 to TRBJ2-7, with TRBD2 as a possible D gene (6 bases). The CDR3 loop spans 15 amino acids. The germline V gene encodes CDR1 SGHVS and CDR2 FQNEAQ. Between the trimmed V and J ends, which lost 1 base and 8 bases, there was a span of 18 bases. CDR3: CASSLDQLAGSQQYF. The CDR3 nucleotides read TGTGCCAGCAGCTTAGATCAACTAGCCGGTTCTCAGCAGTACTTC.

V is TRBV18 and J is TRBJ2-1; the match to TRBD1 covers 9 bases. V gave up 5 bases and J gave up 7 bases; unmatched junction bases: 9. Germline V gene lookup returns CDR1 KGHSH and CDR2 LQKENI. The CDR3 has 15 amino acids. CDR3 residues: CASSDPGQGLNEQFF. The CDR3 region has the DNA TGTGCCAGCTCAGATCCGGGACAGGGTTTAAATGAGCAGTTCTTC. Together with reference TRBV18 and TRBJ2-1, the CDR3 gives the full variable domain: NAGVMQNPRHLVRRRGQEARLRCSPMKGHSHVYWYRQLPEEGLKFMVYLQKENIIDESGMPKERFSAEFPKEGPSILRIQQVVRGDSAAYFCASSDPGQGLNEQFFGPGTRLTVL.

J is TRBJ1-6 and V is TRBV5-1; D is possibly TRBD1 (5 bases). The V gene lost 0 bases and the J gene lost 6 bases, with 7 bases spanning the gap. The CDR3 loop spans 14 amino acids. Per the germline V gene, CDR1 is SGHRS and CDR2 is YFSETQ. CDR3: CASSLEGVNSPLHF. The CDR3 DNA reads TGCGCCAGCAGCTTGGAAGGGGTTAATTCACCCCTCCACTTT.

The gene calls are TRBV4-1 and TRBJ2-2, with D tentatively TRBD1 (6 bases). This CDR3 spans 16 amino acids. V was clipped by 0 bases and J by 0 bases, with 8 bases between them. Germline loops: CDR1 MGHRA, CDR2 YSYEKL. As DNA, the CDR3 is TGCGCCAGCAGCCAAGAAGGGGACACGAACACCGGGGAGCTGTTTTTT. It yields the protein CASSQEGDTNTGELFF.

V gene TRBV5-1 combines with J gene TRBJ1-6, with TRBD1 identical over 11 bases. V lost 4 bases and J lost 8; bases outside the gene matches: 5. Germline-derived CDR1 and CDR2 are SGHRS and YFSETQ. The CDR3 is 15 residues long. The CDR3: CASSQGQGAYSPLHF. Here the CDR3 DNA reads TGCGCCAGCAGCCAAGGACAGGGGGCTTATTCACCCCTCCACTTT. The entire variable domain, with the rest obtained from reference TRBV5-1 and TRBJ1-6, is as follows: KAGVTQTPRYLIKTRGQQVTLSCSPISGHRSVSWYQQTPGQGLQFLFEYFSETQRNKGNFPGRFSGRQFSNSRSEMNVSTLELGDSALYLCASSQGQGAYSPLHFGNGTRLTVT.

The genes are TRBV19 and TRBJ2-7, with 7 bases identical to TRBD2. The CDR3 runs 16 residues. Germline trimming cut 1 base from V and 6 bases from J; bases unmatched to any gene: 12. Germline CDR1 LNHDA, CDR2 SQIVND (reference sequence). CDR3 sequence (DNA): TGTGCCAGTAGTATAGTCGCAACGGGGGGTAGAGGCGAGCAGTACTTC. It specifies CASSIVATGGRGEQYF.

This CDR3 is CASSRDRANYGYTF. CDR3 sequence (DNA): TGTGCCAGCTCTCGCGACAGGGCTAACTATGGCTACACCTTC. V gene TRBV18 combines with J gene TRBJ1-2, with 7 bases identical to TRBD1. This CDR3 contains 14 residues. Trimming took 6 bases from V and 0 from J; bases not matched to a gene: 4. The germline gives CDR1 KGHSH, CDR2 LQKENI.

This chain connects TRBV29-1 to TRBJ2-1; 13 nucleotides align to TRBD2. V shed 3 bases, J shed 8 bases, and the junction held 4 bases outside the gene matches. The CDR3 runs to 14 residues. Germline V gives CDR1 SQVTM, CDR2 ANQGSEA. CDR3 loop: CSVDPGTSGDEQFF. DNA of the CDR3: TGCAGCGTTGACCCCGGGACTAGCGGGGATGAGCAGTTCTTC.

This chain connects TRBV6-5 to TRBJ2-7, with a weak D call TRBD1 (5 bases). The germline CDR1 and CDR2 sequences are MNHEY and SVGAGI. V was pared by 2 bases and J by 6 bases, with 14 bases between. There are 14 residues in the CDR3. CDR3 DNA: TGTGCCAGCAGTTACAGGGGCGACCTCGGCGAGCAGTACTTC. Translated: CASSYRGDLGEQYF.